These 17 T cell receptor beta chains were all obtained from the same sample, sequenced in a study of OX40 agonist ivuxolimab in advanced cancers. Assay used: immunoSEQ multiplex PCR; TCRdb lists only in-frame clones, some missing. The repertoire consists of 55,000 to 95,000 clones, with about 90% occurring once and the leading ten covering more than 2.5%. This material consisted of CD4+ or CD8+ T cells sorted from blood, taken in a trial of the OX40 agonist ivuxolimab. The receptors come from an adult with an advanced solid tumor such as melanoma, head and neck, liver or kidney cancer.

CDR3 in DNA: TGCGCCAGCAGCCGATGGGGCCACTCCGATATGAACACTGAAGCTTTCTTT. Translating it yields CASSRWGHSDMNTEAFF. The chain joins TRBV4-1 to TRBJ1-1, with D tentatively TRBD1 (5 bases). The CDR3 spans 17 residues. Germline V gene data show CDR1 as MGHRA and CDR2 as YSYEKL. The V gene lost 4 bases and the J gene lost 0 bases, with 18 bases spanning the gap.

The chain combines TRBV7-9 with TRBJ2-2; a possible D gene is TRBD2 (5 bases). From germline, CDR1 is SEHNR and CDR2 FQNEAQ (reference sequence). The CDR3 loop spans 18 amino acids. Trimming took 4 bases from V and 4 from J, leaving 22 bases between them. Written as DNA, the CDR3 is TGTGCCAGCAGCTCCCGCCGGGAACAGCCCTCGGGCACCGGGGAGCTGTTTTTT. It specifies CASSSRREQPSGTGELFF.

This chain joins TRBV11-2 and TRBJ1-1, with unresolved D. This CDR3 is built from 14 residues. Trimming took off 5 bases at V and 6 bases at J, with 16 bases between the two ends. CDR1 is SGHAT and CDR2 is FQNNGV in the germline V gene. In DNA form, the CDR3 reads TGTGCCAGCAGCCCCCAGGCTTTAACGGCTGAAGCTTTCTTT. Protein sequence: CASSPQALTAEAFF. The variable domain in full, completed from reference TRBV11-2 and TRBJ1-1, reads EAGVAQSPRYKIIEKRQSVAFWCNPISGHATLYWYQQILGQGPKLLIQFQNNGVVDDSQLPKDRFSAERLKGVDSTLKIQPAKLEDSAVYLCASSPQALTAEAFFGQGTRLTVV.

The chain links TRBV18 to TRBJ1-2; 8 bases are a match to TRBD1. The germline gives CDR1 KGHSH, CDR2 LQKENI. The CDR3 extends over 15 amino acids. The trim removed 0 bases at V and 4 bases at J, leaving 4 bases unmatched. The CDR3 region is CASSPPAGQGYGYTF. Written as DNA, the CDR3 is TGTGCCAGCTCACCACCTGCCGGACAGGGCTATGGCTACACCTTC.

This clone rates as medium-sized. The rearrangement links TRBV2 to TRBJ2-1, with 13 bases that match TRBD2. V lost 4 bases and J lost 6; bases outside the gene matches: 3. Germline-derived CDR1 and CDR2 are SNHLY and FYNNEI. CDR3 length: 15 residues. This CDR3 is CASSVWTSGSNEQFF. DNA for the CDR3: TGTGCCAGCAGTGTGTGGACTAGCGGGAGCAATGAGCAGTTCTTC.

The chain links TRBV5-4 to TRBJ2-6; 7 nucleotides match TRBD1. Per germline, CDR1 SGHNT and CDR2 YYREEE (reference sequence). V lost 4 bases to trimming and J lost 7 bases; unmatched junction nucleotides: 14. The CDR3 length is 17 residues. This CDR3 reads CASSLGNIQGFANVLTF. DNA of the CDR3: TGTGCCAGCAGCCTGGGGAACATACAGGGGTTTGCCAACGTCCTGACTTTC.

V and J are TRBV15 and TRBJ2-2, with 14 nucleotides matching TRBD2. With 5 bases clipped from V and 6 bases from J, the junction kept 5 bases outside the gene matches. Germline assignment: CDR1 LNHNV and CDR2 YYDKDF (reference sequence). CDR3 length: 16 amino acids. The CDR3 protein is CATSRGTSGSPGELFF. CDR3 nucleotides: TGTGCCACCAGCCGAGGGACTAGCGGGAGTCCCGGGGAGCTGTTTTTT.

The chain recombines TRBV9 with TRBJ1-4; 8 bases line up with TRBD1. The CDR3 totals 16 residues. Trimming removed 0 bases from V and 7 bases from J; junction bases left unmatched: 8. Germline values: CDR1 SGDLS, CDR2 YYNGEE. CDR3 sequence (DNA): TGTGCCAGCAGCGTAGGGGCAGGGGGCCTGAGTGAAAAACTGTTTTTT. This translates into CASSVGAGGLSEKLFF.

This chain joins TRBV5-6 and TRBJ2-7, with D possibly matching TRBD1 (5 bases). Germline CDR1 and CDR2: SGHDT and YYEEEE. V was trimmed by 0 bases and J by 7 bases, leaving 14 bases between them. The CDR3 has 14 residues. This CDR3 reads CASSLGQGAWEQYF. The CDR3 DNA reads TGTGCCAGCAGCTTGGGGCAGGGTGCTTGGGAGCAGTACTTC.

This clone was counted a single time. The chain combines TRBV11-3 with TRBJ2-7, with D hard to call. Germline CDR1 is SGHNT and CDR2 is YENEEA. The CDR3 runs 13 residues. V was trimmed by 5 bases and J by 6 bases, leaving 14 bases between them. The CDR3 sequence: CASSPQQTTEQYF. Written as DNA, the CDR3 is TGTGCCAGCAGCCCCCAGCAGACCACCGAGCAGTACTTC.

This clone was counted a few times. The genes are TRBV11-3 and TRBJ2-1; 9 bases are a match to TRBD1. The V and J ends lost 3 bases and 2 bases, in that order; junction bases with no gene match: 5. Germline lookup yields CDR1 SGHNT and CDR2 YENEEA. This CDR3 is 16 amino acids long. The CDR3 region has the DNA TGTGCCAGCAGCTTCGGGGGACAGGGACCCTACAATGAGCAGTTCTTC. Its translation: CASSFGGQGPYNEQFF.

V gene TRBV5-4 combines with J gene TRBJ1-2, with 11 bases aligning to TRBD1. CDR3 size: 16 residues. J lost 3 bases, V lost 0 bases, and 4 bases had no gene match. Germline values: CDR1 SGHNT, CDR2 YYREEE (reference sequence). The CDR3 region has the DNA TGTGCCAGCAGCTTGGTTGGGGGACAGGGGGACTATGGCTACACCTTC. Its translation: CASSLVGGQGDYGYTF.

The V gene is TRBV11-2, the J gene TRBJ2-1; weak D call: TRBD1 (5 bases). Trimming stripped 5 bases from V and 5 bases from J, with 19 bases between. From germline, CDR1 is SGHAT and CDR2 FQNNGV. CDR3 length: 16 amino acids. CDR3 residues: CASSVPPPLGHNEQFF. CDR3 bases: TGTGCCAGCAGCGTTCCCCCACCCTTGGGGCACAATGAGCAGTTCTTC. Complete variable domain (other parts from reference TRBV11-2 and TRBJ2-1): EAGVAQSPRYKIIEKRQSVAFWCNPISGHATLYWYQQILGQGPKLLIQFQNNGVVDDSQLPKDRFSAERLKGVDSTLKIQPAKLEDSAVYLCASSVPPPLGHNEQFFGPGTRLTVL.

The CDR3 region is CASTGLSAPYEQYF. DNA of the CDR3: TGTGCCAGTACCGGACTCTCCGCCCCTTACGAGCAGTACTTC. The chain uses TRBV19 and TRBJ2-7; a possible D gene is TRBD2 (5 bases). This CDR3 comprises 14 residues. Germline CDR1 and CDR2: LNHDA and SQIVND (reference sequence). Trimming cost V 7 bases and J 4 bases, with 17 bases left between them.

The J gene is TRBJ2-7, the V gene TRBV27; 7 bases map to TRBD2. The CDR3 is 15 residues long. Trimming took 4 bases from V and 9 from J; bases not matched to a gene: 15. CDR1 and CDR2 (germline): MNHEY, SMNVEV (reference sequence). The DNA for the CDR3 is TGTGCCAGCAGTTCCGGTTGGGGCGGGAGCCTGGGGCAGTACTTC. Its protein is CASSSGWGGSLGQYF.

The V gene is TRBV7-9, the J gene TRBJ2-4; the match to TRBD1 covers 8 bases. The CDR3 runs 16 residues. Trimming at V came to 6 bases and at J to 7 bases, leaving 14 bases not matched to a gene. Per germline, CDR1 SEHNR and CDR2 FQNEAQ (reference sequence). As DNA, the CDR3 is TGTGCCAGCAGTCCTCCCGGACAGGGAGTCGGCAACATTCAGTACTTC. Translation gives CASSPPGQGVGNIQYF.

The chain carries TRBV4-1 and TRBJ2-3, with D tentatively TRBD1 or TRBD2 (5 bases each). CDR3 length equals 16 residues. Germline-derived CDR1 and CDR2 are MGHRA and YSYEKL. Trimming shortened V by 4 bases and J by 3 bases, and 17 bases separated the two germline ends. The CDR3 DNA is TGCGCCAGCAGCCCCCCACGAGGGGTTGGGACAGATACGCAGTATTTT. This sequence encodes CASSPPRGVGTDTQYF.